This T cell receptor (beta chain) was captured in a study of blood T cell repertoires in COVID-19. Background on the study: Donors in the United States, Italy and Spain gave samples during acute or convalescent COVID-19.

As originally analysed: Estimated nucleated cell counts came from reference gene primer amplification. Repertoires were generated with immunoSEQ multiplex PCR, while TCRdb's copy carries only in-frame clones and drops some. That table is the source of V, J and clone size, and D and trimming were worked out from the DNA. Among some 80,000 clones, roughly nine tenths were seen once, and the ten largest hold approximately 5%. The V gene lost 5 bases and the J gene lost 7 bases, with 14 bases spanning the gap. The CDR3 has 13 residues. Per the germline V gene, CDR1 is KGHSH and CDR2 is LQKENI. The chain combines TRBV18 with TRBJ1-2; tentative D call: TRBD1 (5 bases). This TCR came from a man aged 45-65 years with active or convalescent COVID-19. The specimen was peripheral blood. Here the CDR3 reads CASSETGGLGYTF. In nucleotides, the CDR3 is TGTGCCAGCTCAGAGACGGGGGGACTTGGCTACACCTTC.